Below are 15 T cell receptor beta chains sequenced from a single sample in a study of blood T cell repertoires in COVID-19. Libraries were prepared by immunoSEQ multiplex PCR; TCRdb keeps only in-frame clonotypes and omits some of them. The sample shows 470,000 or so clones, 80% to 90% of them seen only once. Sequencing was carried out using peripheral blood. These receptors were taken from a human donor in a cohort sampled during active COVID-19.

This chain joins TRBV5-1 and TRBJ2-6; the D gene is possibly TRBD1 (7 bases). This CDR3 comprises 17 residues. Between the trimmed V and J ends, which lost 1 base and 6 bases, there was a span of 17 bases. Germline V gives CDR1 SGHRS, CDR2 YFSETQ. The CDR3 DNA reads as TGCGCCAGCAGCTTGTCTGCGGGACAGTATGAGGCCAACGTCCTGACTTTC. Translated, it gives CASSLSAGQYEANVLTF.

The chain links TRBV29-1 to TRBJ2-1; 11 nucleotides agree with TRBD2. J gave up 5 bases and V 7 bases, and 4 bases lay outside the gene matches. Germline V CDR1 and CDR2: SQVTM, ANQGSEA. The CDR3 consists of 13 residues. The CDR3, as DNA: TGCAGCGCTAAGGGACTAGCGGACAATGAGCAGTTCTTC. It specifies CSAKGLADNEQFF.

The V call is TRBV3-1 (or the pseudogene TRBV3-2), the J call TRBJ1-3; D gene unclear. Trimming took 4 bases from V and 8 from J, leaving 21 bases between them. Per germline, CDR1 LGHDT and CDR2 YNNKEL (reference sequence). The CDR3 length is 16 residues. The CDR3 bases are TGTGCCAGCAGCCGAAGAATAGATGGACCCGGGGACACCATATATTTT. Translating gives CASSRRIDGPGDTIYF.

This chain joins TRBV6-6 and TRBJ2-1; the D is unclear. V was shortened by 2 bases and J by 4 bases, with 6 bases between the two germline ends. Germline CDR1 is MNHNY and CDR2 is SVGAGI (reference sequence). The CDR3 is 13 amino acids. CDR3 residues: CASSYGVYNEQFF. CDR3 sequence (DNA): TGTGCCAGCAGTTACGGAGTTTACAATGAGCAGTTCTTC.

V gene TRBV28 combines with J gene TRBJ2-1; 7 bases match TRBD2. Germline CDR1 reads MDHEN; CDR2 reads SYDVKM. The junction had 6 bases not matched to a gene; V was cut back by 6 bases and J by 4 bases. The CDR3 extends over 14 amino acids. In nucleotides, the CDR3 is TGTGCCAGCAGAGAAGCGGGATCGTACAATGAGCAGTTCTTC. Protein product: CASREAGSYNEQFF.

This chain joins TRBV13 and TRBJ1-2; D is ambiguous. The CDR3 is made up of 14 amino acids. V was shortened by 2 bases and J by 0 bases, with 7 bases between the two germline ends. Germline V gene sequence: CDR1 PRHDT, CDR2 FYEKMQ (reference sequence). Here the CDR3 DNA reads TGTGCCAGCAGCTTATACGTAGCTAACTATGGCTACACCTTC. Protein product: CASSLYVANYGYTF. The full variable domain, in which reference TRBV13 and TRBJ1-2 provide the parts outside the CDR3, is AAGVIQSPRHLIKEKRETATLKCYPIPRHDTVYWYQQGPGQDPQFLISFYEKMQSDKGSIPDRFSAQQFSDYHSELNMSSLELGDSALYFCASSLYVANYGYTFGSGTRLTVV.

This clone was observed a handful of times. V and J are TRBV30 and TRBJ1-2; D is undetermined. The CDR3 has 12 amino acids. In germline, CDR1 is GTSNPN, CDR2 SVGIG (reference sequence). Trimming shortened V by 0 bases and J by 3 bases, and 5 bases separated the two germline ends. CDR3 DNA: TGTGCCTGGAGTGTACTCTACTATGGCTACACCTTC. This gives the protein CAWSVLYYGYTF. The variable domain in full, with the rest retrieved from reference TRBV30 and TRBJ1-2, is SQTIHQWPATLVQPVGSPLSLECTVEGTSNPNLYWYRQAAGRGLQLLFYSVGIGQISSEVPQNLSASRPQDRQFILSSKKLLLSDSGFYLCAWSVLYYGYTFGSGTRLTVV.

Only a few counts were recorded for this clone. V gene TRBV30 combines with J gene TRBJ1-1; maybe TRBD1 (5 bases). Between the trimmed V and J ends, which lost 5 bases and 2 bases, there was a span of 18 bases. Germline V gene lookup returns CDR1 GTSNPN and CDR2 SVGIG (reference sequence). This CDR3 is built from 15 residues. CDR3 nucleotide sequence: TGTGCCTGGTACGCGCGGGGGGGAGACAACACTGAAGCTTTCTTT. It encodes CAWYARGGDNTEAFF.

The chain has TRBV2 and TRBJ2-3, with 8 bases matching TRBD1. Germline V gives CDR1 SNHLY, CDR2 FYNNEI. With V trimmed by 6 bases and J by 8 bases, 10 bases remained unmatched. The CDR3 runs 14 residues. This CDR3 is CASRRTGLGSTQYF. The CDR3 DNA follows: TGTGCCAGCAGGAGGACAGGGCTAGGTAGTACGCAGTATTTT. Supplemented by reference TRBV2 and TRBJ2-3, the full variable domain reads EPEVTQTPSHQVTQMGQEVILRCVPISNHLYFYWYRQILGQKVEFLVSFYNNEISEKSEIFDDQFSVERPDGSNFTLKIRSTKLEDSAMYFCASRRTGLGSTQYFGPGTRLTVL.

The chain uses TRBV9 and TRBJ2-1; weak D call: TRBD1 (6 bases). The CDR3 runs to 15 residues. In germline, CDR1 is SGDLS, CDR2 YYNGEE. Trimming cost V 0 bases and J 4 bases, with 11 bases left between them. The DNA of the CDR3 is TGTGCCAGCAGCGTAGGGACAGAGGAATACAATGAGCAGTTCTTC. It encodes CASSVGTEEYNEQFF. Variable domain in full (rest from reference TRBV9 and TRBJ2-1): DSGVTQTPKHLITATGQRVTLRCSPRSGDLSVYWYQQSLDQGLQFLIQYYNGEERAKGNILERFSAQQFPDLHSELNLSSLELGDSALYFCASSVGTEEYNEQFFGPGTRLTVL.

The chain links TRBV28 to TRBJ2-1; 11 nucleotides agree with TRBD2. The length of the CDR3 is 14 residues. The J segment lost 7 bases and the V segment lost 6 bases, leaving 5 bases of the junction unmatched. Germline CDR1 reads MDHEN; CDR2 reads SYDVKM. CDR3 loop: CASSPTSGINEQFF. The DNA of the CDR3 is TGTGCCAGCAGCCCGACTAGCGGGATAAATGAGCAGTTCTTC.

The chain employs TRBV7-2 and TRBJ1-1, with TRBD1 identical over 11 bases. Germline V gene data show CDR1 as SGHTA and CDR2 as FQGNSA. This CDR3 has 15 residues. V shed 4 bases, J shed 4 bases, and the junction held 5 bases outside the gene matches. The CDR3 protein is CASSSQGQGVTEAFF. Here the CDR3 DNA reads TGTGCCAGCAGCTCGCAGGGACAGGGGGTCACTGAAGCTTTCTTT.

V and J are TRBV29-1 and TRBJ2-5, with TRBD1 matching 8 bases. The CDR3 has 13 residues. Looked up from germline, CDR1 is SQVTM and CDR2 is ANQGSEA. V was clipped by 4 bases and J by 2 bases; unmatched bases: 3. CDR3 DNA: TGCAGCGTTGGACAGGGGCCACAAGAGACCCAGTACTTC. Residues: CSVGQGPQETQYF.

The chain joins TRBV30 to TRBJ2-2, with TRBD2 identical over 13 bases. The CDR3 sequence is 19 residues long. Looked up from germline, CDR1 is GTSNPN and CDR2 is SVGIG (reference sequence). The V segment lost 0 bases and the J segment 3 bases; nucleotides outside the gene matches: 10. The CDR3 sequence: CAWSVLAGGLIRDTGELFF. In nucleotides, the CDR3 is TGTGCCTGGAGTGTACTAGCGGGAGGGCTGATTCGGGACACCGGGGAGCTGTTTTTT.

The genes are TRBV7-9 and TRBJ1-1; a weak D match, TRBD1 (6 bases). The CDR3 has 14 residues. Germline V gene sequence: CDR1 SEHNR, CDR2 FQNEAQ (reference sequence). The V end was cut by 6 bases, the J end by 2 bases, with 13 bases between. The CDR3 bases are TGTGCCAGCAGTTCACAGGGAACAAACACTGAAGCTTTCTTT. As protein: CASSSQGTNTEAFF.